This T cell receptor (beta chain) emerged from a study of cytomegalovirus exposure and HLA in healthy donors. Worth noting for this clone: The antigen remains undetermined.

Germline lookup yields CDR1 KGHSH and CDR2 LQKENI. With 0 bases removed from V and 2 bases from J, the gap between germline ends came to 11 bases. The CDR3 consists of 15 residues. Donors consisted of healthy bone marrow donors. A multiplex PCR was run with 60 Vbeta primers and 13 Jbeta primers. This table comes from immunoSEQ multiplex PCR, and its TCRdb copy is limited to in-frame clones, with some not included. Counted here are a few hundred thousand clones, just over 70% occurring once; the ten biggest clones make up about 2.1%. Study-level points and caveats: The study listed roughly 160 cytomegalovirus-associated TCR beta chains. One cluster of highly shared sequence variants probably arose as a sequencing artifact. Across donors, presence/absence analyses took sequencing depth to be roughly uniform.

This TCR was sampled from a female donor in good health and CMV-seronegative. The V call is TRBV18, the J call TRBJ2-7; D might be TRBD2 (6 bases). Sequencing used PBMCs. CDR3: CASSPPQGGPYEQYF. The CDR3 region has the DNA TGTGCCAGCTCACCACCCCAGGGAGGACCCTACGAGCAGTACTTC.